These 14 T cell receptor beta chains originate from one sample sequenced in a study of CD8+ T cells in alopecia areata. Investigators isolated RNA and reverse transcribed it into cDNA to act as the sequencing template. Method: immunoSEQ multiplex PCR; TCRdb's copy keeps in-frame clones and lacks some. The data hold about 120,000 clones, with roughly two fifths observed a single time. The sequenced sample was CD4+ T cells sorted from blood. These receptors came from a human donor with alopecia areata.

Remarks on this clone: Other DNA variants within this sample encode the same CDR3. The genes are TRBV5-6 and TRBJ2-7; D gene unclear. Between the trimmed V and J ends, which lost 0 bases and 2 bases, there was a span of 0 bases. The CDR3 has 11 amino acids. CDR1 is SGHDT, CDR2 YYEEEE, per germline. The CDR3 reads CASSLAYEQYF. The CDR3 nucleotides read TGTGCCAGCAGCTTGGCCTACGAGCAGTACTTC.

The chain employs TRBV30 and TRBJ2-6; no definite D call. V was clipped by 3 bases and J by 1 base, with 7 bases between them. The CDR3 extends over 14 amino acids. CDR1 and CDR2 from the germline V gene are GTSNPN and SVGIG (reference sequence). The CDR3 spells CAWRGFSGANVLTF. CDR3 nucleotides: TGTGCCTGGAGGGGGTTTTCTGGGGCCAACGTCCTGACTTTC.

The CDR3 loop reads CASSWPGANVLTF. CDR3 DNA: TGTGCCAGCAGCTGGCCCGGGGCCAACGTCCTGACTTTC. The chain combines TRBV5-4 with TRBJ2-6, with D uncertain. CDR1 is SGHNT, CDR2 YYREEE, per germline (reference sequence). Trimming pared 3 bases from V and 4 bases from J, leaving 5 bases between. This CDR3 is built from 13 residues.

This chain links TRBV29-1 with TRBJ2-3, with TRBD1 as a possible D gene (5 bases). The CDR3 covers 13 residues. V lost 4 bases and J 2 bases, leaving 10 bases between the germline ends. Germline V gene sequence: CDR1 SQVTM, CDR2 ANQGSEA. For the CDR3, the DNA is TGCAGCGTTGCAGGGAAATACACAGATACGCAGTATTTT. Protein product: CSVAGKYTDTQYF.

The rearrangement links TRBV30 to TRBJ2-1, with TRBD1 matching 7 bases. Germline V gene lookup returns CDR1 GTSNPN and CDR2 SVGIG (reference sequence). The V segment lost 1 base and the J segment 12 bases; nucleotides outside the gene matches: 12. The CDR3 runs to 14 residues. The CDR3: CAWSAPGPPGGQFF. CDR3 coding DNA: TGTGCCTGGAGTGCCCCGGGACCCCCAGGGGGGCAGTTCTTC. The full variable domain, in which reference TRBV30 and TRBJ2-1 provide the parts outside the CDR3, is SQTIHQWPATLVQPVGSPLSLECTVEGTSNPNLYWYRQAAGRGLQLLFYSVGIGQISSEVPQNLSASRPQDRQFILSSKKLLLSDSGFYLCAWSAPGPPGGQFFGPGTRLTVL.

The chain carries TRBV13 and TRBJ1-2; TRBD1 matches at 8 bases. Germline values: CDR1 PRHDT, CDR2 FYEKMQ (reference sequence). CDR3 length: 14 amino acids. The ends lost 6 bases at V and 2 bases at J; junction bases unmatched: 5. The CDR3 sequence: CASSPGGSNYGYTF. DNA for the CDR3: TGTGCCAGCAGTCCAGGGGGCTCCAACTATGGCTACACCTTC.

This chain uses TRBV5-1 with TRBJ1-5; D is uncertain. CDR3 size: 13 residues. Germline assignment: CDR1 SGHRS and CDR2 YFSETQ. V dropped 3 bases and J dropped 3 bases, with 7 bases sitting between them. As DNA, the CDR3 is TGCGCCAGCAGCTCCGATCCCAATCAGCCCCAGCATTTT. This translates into CASSSDPNQPQHF.

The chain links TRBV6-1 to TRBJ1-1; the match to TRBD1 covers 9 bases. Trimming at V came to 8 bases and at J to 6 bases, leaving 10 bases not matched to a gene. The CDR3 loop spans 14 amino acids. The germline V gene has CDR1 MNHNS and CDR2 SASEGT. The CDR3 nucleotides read TGTGCCAGCTCGCGGACAGGGGAGATCGCTGAAGCTTTCTTT. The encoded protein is CASSRTGEIAEAFF.

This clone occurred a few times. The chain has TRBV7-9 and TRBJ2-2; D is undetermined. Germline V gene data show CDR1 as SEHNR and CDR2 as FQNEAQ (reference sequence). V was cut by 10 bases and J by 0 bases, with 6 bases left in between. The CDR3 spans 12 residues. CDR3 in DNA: TGTGCCACACGCTCGAACACCGGGGAGCTGTTTTTT. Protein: CATRSNTGELFF.

This chain's CDR3 is CASTGGALNEQFF. The CDR3 nucleotides are TGTGCCAGCACGGGCGGGGCGCTCAATGAGCAGTTCTTC. V usage is TRBV28 and J usage is TRBJ2-1, with D perhaps TRBD2 (6 bases). This CDR3 spans 13 amino acids. Between the trimmed V and J ends, which lost 7 bases and 6 bases, there was a span of 13 bases. The germline gives CDR1 MDHEN, CDR2 SYDVKM.

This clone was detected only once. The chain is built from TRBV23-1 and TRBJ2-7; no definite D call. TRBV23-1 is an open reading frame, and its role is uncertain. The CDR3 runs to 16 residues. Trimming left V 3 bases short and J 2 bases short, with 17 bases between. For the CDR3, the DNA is TGCGCCAGCAGTCACCCCAAAGTCCTGTCTACCTACGAGCAGTACTTC. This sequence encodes CASSHPKVLSTYEQYF.

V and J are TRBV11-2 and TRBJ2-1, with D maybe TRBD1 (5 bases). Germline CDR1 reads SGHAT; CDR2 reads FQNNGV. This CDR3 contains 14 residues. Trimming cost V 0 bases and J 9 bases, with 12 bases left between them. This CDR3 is CASSLDQGGSEQFF. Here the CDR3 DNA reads TGTGCCAGCAGCTTAGATCAGGGCGGTAGTGAGCAGTTCTTC.

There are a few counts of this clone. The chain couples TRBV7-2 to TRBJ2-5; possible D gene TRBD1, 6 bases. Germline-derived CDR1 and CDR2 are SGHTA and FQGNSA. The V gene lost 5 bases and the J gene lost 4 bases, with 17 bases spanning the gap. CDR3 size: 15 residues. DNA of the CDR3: TGTGCCAGCAGCAGAGCAGGACAGTGGCGAGAGACCCAGTACTTC. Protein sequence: CASSRAGQWRETQYF.

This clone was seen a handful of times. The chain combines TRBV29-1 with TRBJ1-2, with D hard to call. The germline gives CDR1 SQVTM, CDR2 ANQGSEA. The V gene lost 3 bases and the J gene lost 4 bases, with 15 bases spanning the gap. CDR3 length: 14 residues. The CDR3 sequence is CSVDRGGGGYGYTF. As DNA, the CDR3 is TGCAGCGTTGACCGGGGAGGCGGTGGCTATGGCTACACCTTC. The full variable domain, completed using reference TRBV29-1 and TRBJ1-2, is SAVISQKPSRDICQRGTSLTIQCQVDSQVTMMFWYRQQPGQSLTLIATANQGSEATYESGFVIDKFPISRPNLTFSTLTVSNMSPEDSSIYLCSVDRGGGGYGYTFGSGTRLTVV.